The 5 T cell receptor beta chains presented below share a single source sample, sequenced in a study of low-dose radiotherapy and immunotherapy resistance in tumors. cDNA synthesis used a TRAV/TRBV-specific primer set for both chains. PCR amplification of the TCRs was performed with Phusion for 20 PCR cycles, and it relied on a constant-region primer together with a V-primer adapter. TCRdb re-called the reads through MiXCR, storing one row per CDR3 protein. The sample holds about 30,000 distinct CDR3 sequences, approximately 49% seen once. Time point meaning: after trial treatment. Treatment: LDRT plus nivolumab, ipilimumab, low-dose cyclophosphamide and aspirin (RACIN trial). Here the sequenced sample was PBMCs, taken after low-dose radiotherapy plus immunotherapy. These receptors originate from a male donor with gallbladder cancer.

Ten or more counts support this clonotype. V and J are TRBV20-1 and TRBJ2-4; D gene ambiguous. The germline gives CDR1 DFQATT, CDR2 SNEGSKA (reference sequence). Trimming pared 5 bases from V and 15 bases from J, leaving 26 bases between. The CDR3 is made up of 14 amino acids. CDR3 in amino acids: CSAHDNMQSLGGYF. For the CDR3, the DNA is TGCAGTGCTCACGACAATATGCAGTCCCTTGGTGGGTACTTC.

The V and J genes are TRBV2 and TRBJ1-5; D is ambiguous. This CDR3 has 14 amino acids. CDR1 SNHLY and CDR2 FYNNEI come from the germline V gene. Trimming shortened V by 1 base and J by 6 bases, and 10 bases separated the two germline ends. Here the CDR3 DNA reads TGTGCCAGCAGTGAAGAGACATTGTTTCAGCCCCAGCATTTT. This translates into CASSEETLFQPQHF.

This clonotype was counted a few times. V usage is TRBV18 and J usage is TRBJ2-7, with D unresolved. With 1 base removed from V and 2 bases from J, the gap between germline ends came to 15 bases. In germline, CDR1 is KGHSH, CDR2 LQKENI. The CDR3 spans 16 residues. CDR3 residues: CASSPLDRANTYEQYF. CDR3 in DNA: TGTGCCAGCTCACCACTCGACCGGGCTAATACCTACGAGCAGTACTTC.

On this clonotype: A far larger clone differs by one base, so this is likely a read error. The CDR3: CASSDGQGGEQFF. The CDR3 DNA sequence: TGTGCCAGCAGTGACGGGCAGGGCGGCGAGCAGTTCTTC. V usage is TRBV2 and J usage is TRBJ2-1, with D tentatively TRBD1 (5 bases). The CDR3 consists of 13 residues. V gave up 3 bases and J gave up 10 bases, with 13 bases separating them. Germline loops: CDR1 SNHLY, CDR2 FYNNEI.

The genes are TRBV12-3 or TRBV12-4 and TRBJ1-2; D is uncertain. The CDR3 length is 13 residues. V lost 6 bases to trimming and J lost 8 bases, with 16 bases between them. The CDR3 loop reads CASSQRGGKGYTF. The DNA of the CDR3 is TGTGCCAGCAGCCAACGGGGAGGGAAAGGCTACACCTTC.